A single sample gave rise to the 2 T cell receptor beta chains below, sequenced in a study of cytomegalovirus exposure and HLA in healthy donors. Primers for the PCR totalled 60 Vbeta and 13 Jbeta. Sequencing was performed with immunoSEQ multiplex PCR; in TCRdb, only in-frame clones are kept and a portion is missing. The table lists 130,000 or so clones, around 85% of them singletons. Sequencing was performed on PBMCs. The receptors shown here come from a man aged 30 to 39 in good health and CMV-seronegative.

This clone was observed a few times. The CDR3 is CASSLADLQGHSPLHF. The CDR3 bases are TGTGCCAGCAGCTTAGCGGACCTACAGGGACATTCACCCCTCCACTTT. This chain uses TRBV7-9 with TRBJ1-6, with a tentative D call TRBD1 (6 bases). The CDR3 loop spans 16 amino acids. Trimming took 0 bases from V and 8 from J, leaving 14 bases between them. Germline loops: CDR1 SEHNR, CDR2 FQNEAQ (reference sequence).

V usage is TRBV7-8 and J usage is TRBJ1-2; D possibly corresponds to TRBD1 (5 bases). Germline loops: CDR1 SGHVS, CDR2 FQNEAQ. This CDR3 comprises 15 residues. V lost 3 bases and J lost 2, with 13 bases in between. CDR3 DNA: TGTGCCAGCAGCTTCGGGGGGGAGGGGAACTATGGCTACACCTTC. Protein: CASSFGGEGNYGYTF.